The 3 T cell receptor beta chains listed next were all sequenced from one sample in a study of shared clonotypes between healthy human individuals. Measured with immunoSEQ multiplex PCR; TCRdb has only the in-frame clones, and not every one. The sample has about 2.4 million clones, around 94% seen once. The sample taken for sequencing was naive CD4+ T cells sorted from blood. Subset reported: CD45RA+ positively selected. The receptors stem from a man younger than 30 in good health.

CDR3 nucleotide sequence: TGTGCCAGCTCACCGCCGGGACAGGCGTACGATGAGCAGTTCTTC. Translating gives CASSPPGQAYDEQFF. The chain couples TRBV18 to TRBJ2-1; 8 positions match TRBD1. This CDR3 is built from 15 residues. J lost 8 bases, V lost 3 bases, and 9 bases had no gene match. CDR1 KGHSH and CDR2 LQKENI come from the germline V gene. Complete variable domain (other parts from reference TRBV18 and TRBJ2-1): NAGVMQNPRHLVRRRGQEARLRCSPMKGHSHVYWYRQLPEEGLKFMVYLQKENIIDESGMPKERFSAEFPKEGPSILRIQQVVRGDSAAYFCASSPPGQAYDEQFFGPGTRLTVL.

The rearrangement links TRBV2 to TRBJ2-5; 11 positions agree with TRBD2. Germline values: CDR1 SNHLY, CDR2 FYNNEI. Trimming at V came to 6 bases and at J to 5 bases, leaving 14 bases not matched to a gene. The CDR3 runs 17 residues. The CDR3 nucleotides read TGTGCCAGCAGACAGACTAGCGGGGCAAGTGTGGTGGAGACCCAGTACTTC. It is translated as CASRQTSGASVVETQYF.

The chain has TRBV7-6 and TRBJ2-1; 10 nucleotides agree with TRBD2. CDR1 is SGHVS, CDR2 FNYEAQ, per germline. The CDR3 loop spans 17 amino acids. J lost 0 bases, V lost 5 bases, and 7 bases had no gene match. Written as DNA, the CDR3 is TGTGCCAGCAGCCCCGGGACTAGCGTCAGCTCCTACAATGAGCAGTTCTTC. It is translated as CASSPGTSVSSYNEQFF.